These 4 T cell receptor beta chains originate from one sample sequenced in a study of T cells in Graves' hyperthyroidism and ophthalmopathy. RNA transcripts were the template for amplifying TCR beta CDR3 regions. In the first-round RT-PCR of the TCR CDR3, the HTBI primer set was used. MiXCR, run by TCRdb on the multiplex PCR reads, gives a single entry per CDR3 protein. Here the sample spans 540,000 or so distinct CDR3 sequences, less than 20% being singletons. The source material was blood. Source of these receptors: a woman under 40 with Graves' hyperthyroidism.

In this sample, this clonotype turned up many times. V gene TRBV3-1 combines with J gene TRBJ2-1, with D unresolved. CDR3 length equals 14 residues. Germline V gene sequence: CDR1 LGHDT, CDR2 YNNKEL (reference sequence). V was clipped by 0 bases and J by 6 bases, with 9 bases between them. CDR3 region: CASSQDLISNEQFF. CDR3 in DNA: TGTGCCAGCAGCCAAGATCTGATAAGCAATGAGCAGTTCTTC.

This clonotype was found many times. The chain recombines TRBV30 with TRBJ1-1, with a possible D match to TRBD1 (6 bases). Germline-derived CDR1 and CDR2 are GTSNPN and SVGIG (reference sequence). Trimming stripped 4 bases from V and 3 bases from J, with 15 bases between. The CDR3 totals 14 residues. CDR3 DNA: TGTGCCTGGACGAGAAACAGGGTGGACACTGAAGCTTTCTTT. It encodes CAWTRNRVDTEAFF.

The chain employs TRBV7-2 and TRBJ2-5; 7 bases agree with TRBD1. The CDR3 covers 14 residues. Germline loops: CDR1 SGHTA, CDR2 FQGNSA. The ends lost 7 bases at V and 5 bases at J; junction bases unmatched: 10. CDR3 amino acids: CASTTGTVSETQYF. As DNA, the CDR3 is TGTGCCAGCACCACCGGGACAGTCTCCGAGACCCAGTACTTC.

This rearrangement joins TRBV20-1 to TRBJ2-7, with D perhaps matching TRBD2 (5 bases). Germline V gives CDR1 DFQATT, CDR2 SNEGSKA (reference sequence). V was trimmed by 0 bases and J by 4 bases, leaving 25 bases between them. This CDR3 contains 18 residues. CDR3 in DNA: TGCAGTGCTAGAGATAGACGAGGCGGGTGGACCAGGAGGTACGAGCAGTACTTC. This sequence encodes CSARDRRGGWTRRYEQYF.